These 19 T cell receptor beta chains originate from one sample sequenced in a study of blood T cell repertoires in COVID-19. Repertoires were generated with immunoSEQ multiplex PCR, while TCRdb's copy carries only in-frame clones and drops some. The sample contains 30,000 to 40,000 clones, roughly 80% of which appear only once. Sequenced sample: peripheral blood. Receptors originate from a man in his fifties or sixties with COVID-19, enrolled during active disease.

The chain combines TRBV2 with TRBJ2-2, with 10 bases fitting TRBD2. Per germline, CDR1 SNHLY and CDR2 FYNNEI. J was trimmed by 4 bases and V by 7 bases; bases with no gene match: 9. This CDR3 region has 16 residues. CDR3: CASKREGGPSTGELFF. As DNA, the CDR3 is TGTGCCAGCAAGCGGGAGGGGGGCCCTAGCACCGGGGAGCTGTTTTTT. Supplemented by reference TRBV2 and TRBJ2-2, the full variable domain reads EPEVTQTPSHQVTQMGQEVILRCVPISNHLYFYWYRQILGQKVEFLVSFYNNEISEKSEIFDDQFSVERPDGSNFTLKIRSTKLEDSAMYFCASKREGGPSTGELFFGEGSRLTVL.

This clone occurred once. The V call is TRBV4-3, the J call TRBJ1-1; D is unclear. Germline CDR1 and CDR2: LGHNA and YSLEER. The CDR3 has 15 residues. V was pared by 4 bases and J by 5 bases, with 17 bases between. CDR3 in amino acids: CASSRRSHDWTEAFF. DNA of the CDR3: TGCGCCAGCAGCCGCAGATCACACGATTGGACTGAAGCTTTCTTT.

The chain links TRBV27 to TRBJ1-5; TRBD1 agrees at 10 bases. This CDR3 spans 15 amino acids. Germline trimming cut 5 bases from V and 7 bases from J; bases unmatched to any gene: 8. Per the germline V gene, CDR1 is MNHEY and CDR2 is SMNVEV (reference sequence). This CDR3 reads CASSAGQGMRQPQHF. The CDR3 DNA reads TGTGCCAGCAGTGCGGGACAGGGGATGAGGCAGCCCCAGCATTTT.

The chain is built from TRBV3-1 (or the pseudogene TRBV3-2) and TRBJ1-3, with 8 bases that match TRBD1. The junction had 7 bases not matched to a gene; V was cut back by 6 bases and J by 3 bases. Germline V gene lookup returns CDR1 LGHDT and CDR2 YNNKEL (reference sequence). The CDR3 sequence is 15 residues long. The CDR3 DNA reads as TGTGCCAGCAGTCCGGACAGGGCGGGTGGAAACACCATATATTTT. Translated, it gives CASSPDRAGGNTIYF.

This rearrangement joins TRBV5-6 to TRBJ1-2, with a weak D call TRBD1 (6 bases). Germline assignment: CDR1 SGHDT and CDR2 YYEEEE. The V end was cut by 4 bases, the J end by 7 bases, with 11 bases between. The CDR3 contains 12 residues. DNA for the CDR3: TGTGCCAGCAGCCAACGGACAGCTGGCTACACCTTC. This sequence encodes CASSQRTAGYTF.

The chain is built from TRBV4-2 and TRBJ2-3, with TRBD2 as a possible D gene (6 bases). Trimming cost V 4 bases and J 4 bases, with 12 bases left between them. The germline V gene has CDR1 LGHNA and CDR2 YNFKEQ. This CDR3 is 14 amino acids long. In nucleotides, the CDR3 is TGTGCCAGCAGCCGCCTCGGGAGCGCAGATACGCAGTATTTT. Protein product: CASSRLGSADTQYF.

V is TRBV5-1 and J is TRBJ2-7; D is undetermined. The CDR3 has 14 residues. V lost 4 bases, J lost 0 bases, and 11 bases lay in between. Germline loops: CDR1 SGHRS, CDR2 YFSETQ. The CDR3 bases are TGCGCCAGCAGCCCTCCGGAGATCTCCTACGAGCAGTACTTC. Protein sequence: CASSPPEISYEQYF.

The chain couples TRBV3-1 (or the pseudogene TRBV3-2) to TRBJ1-1; TRBD1 is a possible D gene (6 bases). V lost 5 bases to trimming and J lost 1 base, with 8 bases between them. There are 13 residues in the CDR3. The V gene's germline CDR1 is LGHDT and CDR2 YNNKEL (reference sequence). The DNA for the CDR3 is TGTGCCAGCAGCAAACAGGGGAACACTGAAGCTTTCTTT. Its translation: CASSKQGNTEAFF.

This clone is a singleton in its sample. J is TRBJ2-1 and V is TRBV28; TRBD1 aligns across 7 bases. V lost 5 bases to trimming and J lost 1 base; unmatched junction nucleotides: 5. Germline V gene lookup returns CDR1 MDHEN and CDR2 SYDVKM. CDR3 size: 15 residues. The CDR3 loop is CASSPGQASYNEQFF. The CDR3 nucleotides read TGTGCCAGCAGTCCCGGACAGGCTTCCTACAATGAGCAGTTCTTC.

V usage is TRBV27 and J usage is TRBJ2-7, with a weak D call TRBD2 (6 bases). Trimming pared 5 bases from V and 7 bases from J, leaving 12 bases between. This CDR3 comprises 12 residues. The germline gives CDR1 MNHEY, CDR2 SMNVEV (reference sequence). Here the CDR3 DNA reads TGTGCCAGCAGTCCTCCGGGGAGGGAGCAGTACTTC. Residues: CASSPPGREQYF.

J is TRBJ2-1 and V is TRBV10-1, with 12 positions matching TRBD2. Germline CDR1 and CDR2: WNHNN and SYGVQD (reference sequence). The CDR3 is made up of 16 amino acids. After removal of 5 bases from V and 6 bases from J, the junction contained 8 bases not matched to a gene. The CDR3 loop reads CASSHLAGGPANEQFF. As DNA, the CDR3 is TGCGCCAGCAGTCACCTAGCGGGAGGGCCGGCCAATGAGCAGTTCTTC.

The rearrangement uses TRBV10-3 and TRBJ2-3, with 11 bases lining up with TRBD2. Unmatched junction bases numbered 9, after V lost 6 bases and J lost 4 bases. CDR3 length: 16 amino acids. CDR1 is ENHRY and CDR2 is SYGVKD in the germline V gene. CDR3 region: CAIRNTSGSGSDTQYF. The CDR3, as DNA: TGTGCCATCAGGAACACTAGCGGGAGTGGGTCAGATACGCAGTATTTT.

The CDR3 region is CASSYLLGSGYTF. CDR3 coding DNA: TGTGCCAGCAGTTACCTCCTTGGGAGTGGCTACACCTTC. The J gene is TRBJ1-2, the V gene TRBV6-5; the D is unclear. The germline CDR1 and CDR2 sequences are MNHEY and SVGAGI. The V end was cut by 2 bases, the J end by 7 bases, with 11 bases between. The CDR3 runs to 13 residues.

A few counts support this clone. This chain joins TRBV7-9 and TRBJ2-1; D is possibly TRBD2 (5 bases). The germline V gene has CDR1 SEHNR and CDR2 FQNEAQ (reference sequence). V shed 7 bases and J shed 6 bases, with 28 bases lying between them. CDR3 size: 18 residues. CDR3 in amino acids: CASNVMIVPKRPRNEQFF. In nucleotides, the CDR3 is TGTGCCAGCAACGTGATGATCGTTCCTAAGCGGCCACGCAATGAGCAGTTCTTC.

A single count supports this clone. The chain links TRBV19 to TRBJ1-3; D unclear. This CDR3 is 14 amino acids long. With 5 bases removed from V and 0 bases from J, the gap between germline ends came to 8 bases. Germline lookup yields CDR1 LNHDA and CDR2 SQIVND (reference sequence). The CDR3 DNA reads as TGTGCCAGTAGTCGACAAACCTCTGGAAACACCATATATTTT. It yields the protein CASSRQTSGNTIYF.

The chain uses TRBV30 and TRBJ1-6, with TRBD1 matching over 8 bases. Looked up from germline, CDR1 is GTSNPN and CDR2 is SVGIG (reference sequence). This CDR3 contains 14 residues. V shed 3 bases, J shed 9 bases, and the junction held 7 bases outside the gene matches. The CDR3: CAWSRGQGGSPLHF. DNA for the CDR3: TGTGCCTGGAGCAGAGGACAGGGCGGTTCACCCCTCCACTTT. Complete variable domain (other parts from reference TRBV30 and TRBJ1-6): SQTIHQWPATLVQPVGSPLSLECTVEGTSNPNLYWYRQAAGRGLQLLFYSVGIGQISSEVPQNLSASRPQDRQFILSSKKLLLSDSGFYLCAWSRGQGGSPLHFGNGTRLTVT.

The chain is built from TRBV27 and TRBJ2-1; D ambiguous. Germline CDR1 reads MNHEY; CDR2 reads SMNVEV (reference sequence). Trimming removed 2 bases at V and 4 bases at J, with 15 bases between. The CDR3 is made up of 16 amino acids. CDR3 sequence reads: CASSLAGAPIYNEQFF. In DNA form, the CDR3 reads TGTGCCAGCAGTTTAGCAGGTGCGCCCATTTACAATGAGCAGTTCTTC.

The genes are TRBV5-1 and TRBJ1-5, with TRBD1 identical over 8 bases. CDR1 and CDR2 (germline): SGHRS, YFSETQ. The V and J ends lost 7 bases and 5 bases, in that order; junction bases with no gene match: 11. This CDR3 comprises 15 residues. The CDR3 DNA reads as TGCGCCAGCCGGACCGGGACAGGTACCCATCAGCCCCAGCATTTT. It translates to CASRTGTGTHQPQHF.

This CDR3 is CASSFGTGKTYGYTF. CDR3 nucleotides: TGTGCCAGCAGTTTCGGGACAGGGAAAACGTATGGCTACACCTTC. V and J are TRBV28 and TRBJ1-2; 9 positions agree with TRBD1. Germline trimming cut 3 bases from V and 5 bases from J; bases unmatched to any gene: 7. The CDR3 is 15 amino acids. Per the germline V gene, CDR1 is MDHEN and CDR2 is SYDVKM.